The next 20 T cell receptor beta chains were all read from a single sample in a study of blood T cell repertoires in COVID-19. Sequencing was performed with immunoSEQ multiplex PCR; in TCRdb, only in-frame clones are kept and a portion is missing. The sample lists approximately 250,000 clones, around nine tenths occurring once. Input material: peripheral blood. The receptors come from a man between 40 and 49 years old with active or convalescent COVID-19.

This clone showed up just once. V and J are TRBV6-4 and TRBJ2-1, with 15 bases that match TRBD2. J gave up 2 bases and V 6 bases, and 5 bases lay outside the gene matches. The CDR3 covers 17 residues. The germline V gene encodes CDR1 MRHNA and CDR2 SNTAGT. CDR3 loop: CASSRTSGRAPYNEQFF. In DNA, the CDR3 is TGTGCCAGCAGCCGGACTAGCGGGAGGGCGCCCTACAATGAGCAGTTCTTC.

V and J are TRBV3-1 (or the pseudogene TRBV3-2) and TRBJ1-6; D gene unclear. Germline assignment: CDR1 LGHDT and CDR2 YNNKEL (reference sequence). Between the trimmed V and J ends, which lost 0 bases and 7 bases, there was a span of 10 bases. This CDR3 has 15 amino acids. The CDR3 nucleotides read TGTGCCAGCAGCCAAGAAGCCGGGAGAAATTCACCCCTCCACTTT. Amino acid sequence: CASSQEAGRNSPLHF.

The V call is TRBV30, the J call TRBJ2-7, with D tentatively TRBD2 (7 bases). This CDR3 has 12 residues. Trimming stripped 5 bases from V and 3 bases from J, with 11 bases between. The V gene's germline CDR1 is GTSNPN and CDR2 SVGIG (reference sequence). CDR3 bases: TGTGCCTGGGGGGGAGGGGGCTACGAGCAGTACTTC. Translated, it gives CAWGGGGYEQYF.

The rearrangement links TRBV29-1 to TRBJ1-3; no reliable D call. V shed 4 bases and J shed 1 base, with 11 bases lying between them. CDR1 SQVTM and CDR2 ANQGSEA come from the germline V gene. This CDR3 contains 14 residues. For the CDR3, the DNA is TGCAGCGTTGTCCTCCGTTTATCTGGAAACACCATATATTTT. Its protein product is CSVVLRLSGNTIYF.

There are a few counts of this clone. V and J are TRBV29-1 and TRBJ1-2; D may be TRBD1 (6 bases). The germline CDR1 and CDR2 sequences are SQVTM and ANQGSEA. This CDR3 has 14 residues. Trimming removed 5 bases at V and 2 bases at J, with 15 bases between. CDR3 nucleotide sequence: TGCAGCGTTTGGGGATACACAGGGAACTATGGCTACACCTTC. Translating it yields CSVWGYTGNYGYTF. Full variable domain (outside the CDR3, taken from reference TRBV29-1 and TRBJ1-2): SAVISQKPSRDICQRGTSLTIQCQVDSQVTMMFWYRQQPGQSLTLIATANQGSEATYESGFVIDKFPISRPNLTFSTLTVSNMSPEDSSIYLCSVWGYTGNYGYTFGSGTRLTVV.

The rearrangement uses TRBV15 and TRBJ1-4, with D unresolved. V was pared by 5 bases and J by 7 bases, with 11 bases between. There are 13 residues in the CDR3. Germline-derived CDR1 and CDR2 are LNHNV and YYDKDF (reference sequence). CDR3 region: CATSGLSGEKLFF. For the CDR3, the DNA is TGTGCCACCAGCGGCCTCTCAGGTGAAAAACTGTTTTTT. The full variable domain, its missing parts supplied by reference TRBV15 and TRBJ1-4, is DAMVIQNPRYQVTQFGKPVTLSCSQTLNHNVMYWYQQKSSQAPKLLFHYYDKDFNNEADTPDNFQSRRPNTSFCFLDIRSPGLGDTAMYLCATSGLSGEKLFFGSGTQLSVL.

The J gene is TRBJ2-5, the V gene TRBV7-6; TRBD2 is a possible D gene (6 bases). There are 14 residues in the CDR3. The V end lost 1 base, the J end lost 5 bases, and 11 bases lay between the germline ends. Germline V gives CDR1 SGHVS, CDR2 FNYEAQ. CDR3 amino acids: CASSLGGRTETQYF. The CDR3 coding sequence is TGTGCCAGCAGCTTAGGTGGGAGGACGGAGACCCAGTACTTC.

J is TRBJ2-3 and V is TRBV28; 8 bases are a match to TRBD2. Germline values: CDR1 MDHEN, CDR2 SYDVKM. V gave up 4 bases and J gave up 13 bases; unmatched junction bases: 19. This CDR3 is 16 amino acids long. This CDR3 reads CASSSRHNGGAAGEYF. CDR3 coding DNA: TGTGCCAGCAGTTCCCGACACAACGGGGGGGCCGCGGGCGAGTATTTT.

This clone is a singleton in its sample. The rearrangement links TRBV13 to TRBJ1-6, with TRBD1 as a possible D gene (5 bases). Germline V gene data show CDR1 as PRHDT and CDR2 as FYEKMQ (reference sequence). Trimming shortened V by 4 bases and J by 2 bases, and 15 bases separated the two germline ends. The CDR3 has 17 residues. CDR3 sequence (DNA): TGTGCCAGCAGCTCCCTCGGTGACAGTCCCTATAATTCACCCCTCCACTTT. This codes for CASSSLGDSPYNSPLHF. The entire variable domain, with the rest obtained from reference TRBV13 and TRBJ1-6, is as follows: AAGVIQSPRHLIKEKRETATLKCYPIPRHDTVYWYQQGPGQDPQFLISFYEKMQSDKGSIPDRFSAQQFSDYHSELNMSSLELGDSALYFCASSSLGDSPYNSPLHFGNGTRLTVT.

The chain recombines TRBV2 with TRBJ1-3; 8 bases align to TRBD1. The CDR3 totals 14 residues. The junction had 4 bases not matched to a gene; V was cut back by 5 bases and J by 4 bases. CDR1 SNHLY and CDR2 FYNNEI come from the germline V gene. CDR3 loop: CASSMTGVGNTIYF. The CDR3 DNA sequence: TGTGCCAGCAGTATGACAGGGGTAGGAAACACCATATATTTT.

The V and J genes are TRBV28 and TRBJ1-4; perhaps TRBD1 as D (6 bases). The V and J ends lost 2 bases and 3 bases respectively, with 10 bases between them. Looked up from germline, CDR1 is MDHEN and CDR2 is SYDVKM. The CDR3 consists of 15 residues. The CDR3 here is CASSLGGAANEKLFF. CDR3 nucleotide sequence: TGTGCCAGCAGTTTAGGGGGGGCAGCTAATGAAAAACTGTTTTTT.

This clone was observed once. The V gene is TRBV7-3, the J gene TRBJ1-2; possibly TRBD1 for D (5 bases). The germline V and J ends were trimmed by 5 bases and 0 bases, with 7 bases remaining between them. Germline V gene sequence: CDR1 SGHTA, CDR2 FQGTGA. CDR3 length: 13 residues. The CDR3 loop is CASSPTANYGYTF. The CDR3, as DNA: TGTGCCAGCAGCCCGACAGCTAACTATGGCTACACCTTC.

The chain combines TRBV27 with TRBJ1-2; maybe TRBD1 (5 bases). CDR1 MNHEY and CDR2 SMNVEV come from the germline V gene (reference sequence). V dropped 6 bases and J dropped 4 bases, with 24 bases sitting between them. CDR3 size: 17 residues. The CDR3: CASSQGPRTGVGYGYTF. In DNA form, the CDR3 reads TGTGCCAGCAGCCAGGGTCCGCGTACGGGGGTAGGCTATGGCTACACCTTC.

This clone was found a few times. The chain employs TRBV5-1 and TRBJ1-2; TRBD1 might be the D (5 bases). V shed 0 bases and J shed 4 bases, with 13 bases lying between them. There are 15 residues in the CDR3. In germline, CDR1 is SGHRS, CDR2 YFSETQ. Written as DNA, the CDR3 is TGCGCCAGCAGCTTGGGCCTGGGGAGGGGCTATGGCTACACCTTC. As protein: CASSLGLGRGYGYTF.

The V call is TRBV19, the J call TRBJ2-7; 8 bases agree with TRBD1. The length of the CDR3 is 14 residues. Germline assignment: CDR1 LNHDA and CDR2 SQIVND (reference sequence). V dropped 5 bases and J dropped 2; count of bases not matched to a gene: 5. In DNA form, the CDR3 reads TGTGCCAGTAGTCCTTCGGACAGGGCCTACGAGCAGTACTTC. Amino acid sequence: CASSPSDRAYEQYF. Full variable domain (rest looked up from reference TRBV19 and TRBJ2-7): DGGITQSPKYLFRKEGQNVTLSCEQNLNHDAMYWYRQDPGQGLRLIYYSQIVNDFQKGDIAEGYSVSREKKESFPLTVTSAQKNPTAFYLCASSPSDRAYEQYFGPGTRLTVT.

The chain recombines TRBV7-2 with TRBJ2-5; tentative D call: TRBD1 (5 bases). The V and J ends lost 5 bases and 4 bases respectively, with 14 bases between them. This CDR3 is built from 14 residues. Germline V gives CDR1 SGHTA, CDR2 FQGNSA. CDR3 coding DNA: TGTGCCAGCAGCCGCGGACAAGAAAGAGAGACCCAGTACTTC. It yields the protein CASSRGQERETQYF.

This clone was recorded a few times. The chain recombines TRBV25-1 with TRBJ2-1, with 10 bases fitting TRBD2. CDR3 size: 16 residues. CDR1 and CDR2 (germline): MGHDK, SYGVNS. V lost 3 bases, J lost 4 bases, and 6 bases stayed unmatched. CDR3 DNA: TGTGCCAGCAGTGATGGGGGACTAGCGACTTACAATGAGCAGTTCTTC. Amino acids: CASSDGGLATYNEQFF.

This rearrangement joins TRBV25-1 to TRBJ2-7, with D possibly TRBD2 on 5 matching bases. The length of the CDR3 is 13 residues. Trimming stripped 10 bases from V and 3 bases from J, with 16 bases between. Germline V gene sequence: CDR1 MGHDK, CDR2 SYGVNS. CDR3 coding DNA: TGTGCCACTACTAGAGGCTCCAACTACGAGCAGTACTTC. Translation: CATTRGSNYEQYF.

The chain recombines TRBV20-1 with TRBJ1-5; D is perhaps TRBD1 (6 bases). CDR1 is DFQATT and CDR2 is SNEGSKA in the germline V gene (reference sequence). The CDR3 consists of 15 residues. V was trimmed by 3 bases and J by 3 bases, leaving 15 bases between them. This chain's CDR3 is CSASESGVLNQPQHF. The CDR3 DNA sequence: TGCAGTGCTAGTGAGTCAGGGGTTCTCAATCAGCCCCAGCATTTT.

The chain uses TRBV30 and TRBJ1-1, with TRBD1 identical over 9 bases. Germline V lookup: CDR1 GTSNPN, CDR2 SVGIG (reference sequence). The CDR3 is 13 residues long. V gave up 5 bases and J gave up 5 bases; unmatched junction bases: 6. This CDR3 is CAWGRTGETEAFF. The DNA of the CDR3 is TGTGCCTGGGGTAGGACAGGGGAAACTGAAGCTTTCTTT.